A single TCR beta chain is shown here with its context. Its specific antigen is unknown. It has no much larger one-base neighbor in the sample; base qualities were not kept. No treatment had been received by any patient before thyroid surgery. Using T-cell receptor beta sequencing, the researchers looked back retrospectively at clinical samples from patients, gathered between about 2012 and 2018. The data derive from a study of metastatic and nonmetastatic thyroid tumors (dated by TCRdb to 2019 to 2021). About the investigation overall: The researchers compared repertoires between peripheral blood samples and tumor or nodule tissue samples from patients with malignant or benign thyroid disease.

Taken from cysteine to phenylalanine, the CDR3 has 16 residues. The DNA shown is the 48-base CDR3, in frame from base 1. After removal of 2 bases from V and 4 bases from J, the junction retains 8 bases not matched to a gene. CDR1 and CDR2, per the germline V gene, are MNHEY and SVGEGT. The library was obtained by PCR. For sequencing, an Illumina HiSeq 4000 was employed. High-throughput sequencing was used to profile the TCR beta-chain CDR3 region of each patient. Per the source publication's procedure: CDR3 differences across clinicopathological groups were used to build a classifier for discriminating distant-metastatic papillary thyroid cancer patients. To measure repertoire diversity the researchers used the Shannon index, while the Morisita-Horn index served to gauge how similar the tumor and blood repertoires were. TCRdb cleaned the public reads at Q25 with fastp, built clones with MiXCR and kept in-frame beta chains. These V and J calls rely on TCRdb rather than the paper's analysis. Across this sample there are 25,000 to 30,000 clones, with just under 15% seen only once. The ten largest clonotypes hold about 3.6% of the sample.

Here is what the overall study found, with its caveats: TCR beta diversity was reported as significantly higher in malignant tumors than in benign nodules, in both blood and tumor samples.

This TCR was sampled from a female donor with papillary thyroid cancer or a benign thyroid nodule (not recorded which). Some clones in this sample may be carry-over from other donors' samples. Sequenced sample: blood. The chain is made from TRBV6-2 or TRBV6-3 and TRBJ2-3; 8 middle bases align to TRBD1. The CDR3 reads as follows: CASSYPQGAGSDTQYF. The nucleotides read TGTGCCAGCAGTTACCCTCAGGGGGCCGGCTCAGATACGCAGTATTTT.